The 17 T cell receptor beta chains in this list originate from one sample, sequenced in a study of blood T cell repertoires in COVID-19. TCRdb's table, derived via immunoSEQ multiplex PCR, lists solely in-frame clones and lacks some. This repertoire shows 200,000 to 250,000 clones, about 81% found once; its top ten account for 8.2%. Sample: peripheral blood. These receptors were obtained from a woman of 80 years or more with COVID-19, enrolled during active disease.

CDR3 sequence: CAITPGPSGANVLTF. For the CDR3, the DNA is TGTGCCATCACCCCGGGTCCCTCTGGGGCCAACGTCCTGACTTTC. J is TRBJ2-6 and V is TRBV10-3; D call uncertain. The germline V and J ends were trimmed by 7 bases and 0 bases, with 10 bases remaining between them. This CDR3 is 15 amino acids long. Germline lookup yields CDR1 ENHRY and CDR2 SYGVKD.

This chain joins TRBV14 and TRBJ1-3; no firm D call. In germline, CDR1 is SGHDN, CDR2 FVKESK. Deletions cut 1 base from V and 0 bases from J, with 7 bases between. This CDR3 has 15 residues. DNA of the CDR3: TGTGCCAGCAGCCAAGTTGCGCTCTCTGGAAACACCATATATTTT. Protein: CASSQVALSGNTIYF.

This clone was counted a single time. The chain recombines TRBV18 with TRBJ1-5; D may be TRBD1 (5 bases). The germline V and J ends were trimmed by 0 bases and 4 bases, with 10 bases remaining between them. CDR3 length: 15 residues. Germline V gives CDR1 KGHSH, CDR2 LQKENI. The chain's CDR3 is CASSPPGRGNQPQHF. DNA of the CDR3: TGTGCCAGCTCACCACCGGGGAGGGGAAATCAGCCCCAGCATTTT.

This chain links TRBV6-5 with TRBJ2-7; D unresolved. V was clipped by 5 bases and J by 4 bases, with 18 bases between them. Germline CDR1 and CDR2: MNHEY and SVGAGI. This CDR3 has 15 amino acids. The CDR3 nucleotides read TGTGCCAGCAGTCTCCCTCAGGTCCGTCCTTACGAGCAGTACTTC. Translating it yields CASSLPQVRPYEQYF.

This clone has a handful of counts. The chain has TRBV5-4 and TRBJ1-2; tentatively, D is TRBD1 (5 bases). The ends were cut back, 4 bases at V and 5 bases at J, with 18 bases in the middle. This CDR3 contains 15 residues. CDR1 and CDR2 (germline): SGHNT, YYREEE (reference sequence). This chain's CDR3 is CASSTSGTSGYGYTF. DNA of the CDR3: TGTGCCAGCAGCACATCCGGGACCAGCGGGTATGGCTACACCTTC.

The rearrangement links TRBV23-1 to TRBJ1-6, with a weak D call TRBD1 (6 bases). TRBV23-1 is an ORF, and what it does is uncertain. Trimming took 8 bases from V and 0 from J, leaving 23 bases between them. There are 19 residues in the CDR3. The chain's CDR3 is CASFTGPLHFFSYNSPLHF. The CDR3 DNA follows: TGCGCCAGCTTCACAGGGCCGCTGCATTTTTTCTCCTATAATTCACCCCTCCACTTT.

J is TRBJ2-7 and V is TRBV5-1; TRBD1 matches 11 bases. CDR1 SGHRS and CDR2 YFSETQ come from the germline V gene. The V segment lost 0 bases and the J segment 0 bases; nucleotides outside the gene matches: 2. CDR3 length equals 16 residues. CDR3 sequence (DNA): TGCGCCAGCAGCTTGGGAGGGACAGGGGGCTCCTACGAGCAGTACTTC. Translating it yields CASSLGGTGGSYEQYF.

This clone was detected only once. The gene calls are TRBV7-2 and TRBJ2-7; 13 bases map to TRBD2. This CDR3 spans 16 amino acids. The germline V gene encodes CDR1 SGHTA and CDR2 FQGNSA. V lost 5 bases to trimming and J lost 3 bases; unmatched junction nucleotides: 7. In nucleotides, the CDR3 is TGTGCCAGCAGCCTTTTGACTAGCGGGGGGAACTACGAGCAGTACTTC. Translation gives CASSLLTSGGNYEQYF.

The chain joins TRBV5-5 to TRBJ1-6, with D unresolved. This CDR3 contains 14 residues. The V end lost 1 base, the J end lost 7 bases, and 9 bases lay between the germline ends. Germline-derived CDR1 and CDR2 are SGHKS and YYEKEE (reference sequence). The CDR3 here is CASSLWESNSPLHF. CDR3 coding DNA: TGTGCCAGCAGCTTGTGGGAGTCAAATTCACCCCTCCACTTT.

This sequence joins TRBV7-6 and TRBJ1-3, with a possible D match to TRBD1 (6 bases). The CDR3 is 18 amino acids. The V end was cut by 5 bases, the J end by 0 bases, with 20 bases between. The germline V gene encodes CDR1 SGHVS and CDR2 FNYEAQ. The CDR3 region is CASSLGHPQLSSGNTIYF. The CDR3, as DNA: TGTGCCAGCAGCCTGGGACATCCCCAACTGAGCTCTGGAAACACCATATATTTT. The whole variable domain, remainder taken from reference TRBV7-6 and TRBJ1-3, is GAGVSQSPRYKVTKRGQDVALRCDPISGHVSLYWYRQALGQGPEFLTYFNYEAQQDKSGLPNDRFSAERPEGSISTLTIQRTEQRDSAMYRCASSLGHPQLSSGNTIYFGEGSWLTVV.

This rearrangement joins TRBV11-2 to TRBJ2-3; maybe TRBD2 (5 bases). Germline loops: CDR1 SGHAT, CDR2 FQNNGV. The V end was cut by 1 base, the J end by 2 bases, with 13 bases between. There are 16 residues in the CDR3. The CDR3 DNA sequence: TGTGCCAGCAGCTTAGGCCGGCGGGCTCACACAGATACGCAGTATTTT. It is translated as CASSLGRRAHTDTQYF. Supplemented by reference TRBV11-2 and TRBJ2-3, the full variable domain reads EAGVAQSPRYKIIEKRQSVAFWCNPISGHATLYWYQQILGQGPKLLIQFQNNGVVDDSQLPKDRFSAERLKGVDSTLKIQPAKLEDSAVYLCASSLGRRAHTDTQYFGPGTRLTVL.

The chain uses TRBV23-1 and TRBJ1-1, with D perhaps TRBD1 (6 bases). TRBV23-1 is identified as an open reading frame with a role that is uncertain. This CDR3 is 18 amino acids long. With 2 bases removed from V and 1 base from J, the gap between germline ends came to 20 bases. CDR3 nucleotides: TGCGCCAGCAGTCAACCCTCTGGCGGGGGCGTCCCGAACACTGAAGCTTTCTTT. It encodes CASSQPSGGGVPNTEAFF.

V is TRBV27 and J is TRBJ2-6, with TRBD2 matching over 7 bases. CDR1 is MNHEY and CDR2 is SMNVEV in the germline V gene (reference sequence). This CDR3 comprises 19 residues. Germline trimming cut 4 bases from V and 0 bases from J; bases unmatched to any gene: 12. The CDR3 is CASSSRGGIGDSGANVLTF. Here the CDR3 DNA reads TGTGCCAGCAGTTCCCGGGGAGGGATCGGGGACTCTGGGGCCAACGTCCTGACTTTC.

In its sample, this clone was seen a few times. CDR3 region: CASSRTTAQPPRYNEQFF. CDR3 sequence (DNA): TGTGCCAGCAGCCGGACAACCGCGCAACCACCCCGTTACAATGAGCAGTTCTTC. The rearrangement uses TRBV21-1 and TRBJ2-1; no DNA check was done on the table's D call, TRBD1. TRBV21-1 is a pseudogene segment. This CDR3 has 18 amino acids.

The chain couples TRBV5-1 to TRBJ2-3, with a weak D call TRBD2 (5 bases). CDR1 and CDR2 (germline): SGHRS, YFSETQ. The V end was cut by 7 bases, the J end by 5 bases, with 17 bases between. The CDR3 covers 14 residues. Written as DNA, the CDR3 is TGCGCCAGCGGGTCGGACGGGATGAGAGATACGCAGTATTTT. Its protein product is CASGSDGMRDTQYF.

DNA of the CDR3: TGTGCCAGCTCACCGACTAGTTTCGAGCAGTACTTC. Protein sequence: CASSPTSFEQYF. This chain connects TRBV18 to TRBJ2-7; D perhaps matches TRBD2 (6 bases). Germline-derived CDR1 and CDR2 are KGHSH and LQKENI. Trimming cost V 3 bases and J 6 bases, with 9 bases left between them. The CDR3 is 12 amino acids.

The CDR3 loop is CASSRGNREHTEAFF. CDR3 nucleotide sequence: TGTGCCAGCAGTCGGGGAAACAGGGAACACACTGAAGCTTTCTTT. This chain uses TRBV6-6 with TRBJ1-1, with a possible D match to TRBD1 (6 bases). The V end lost 5 bases, the J end lost 3 bases, and 16 bases lay between the germline ends. Germline CDR1 is MNHNY and CDR2 is SVGAGI (reference sequence). The CDR3 sequence is 15 residues long.